The 4 T cell receptor beta chains below all came from one sample that was sequenced in a study of early T cells in non-severe SARS-CoV-2 infection. One entry per CDR3 protein results from TCRdb running MiXCR on the 5' RACE reads. The repertoire consists of roughly 65,000 distinct CDR3 sequences, with 12% occurring once and the leading ten covering less than 2%. The specimen was whole blood. These receptors were collected from an adult who was a healthcare worker with PCR-confirmed SARS-CoV-2 infection or an uninfected control (not recorded which).

The table lists this clonotype with many counts. This chain links TRBV7-2 with TRBJ2-1; unclear D gene. The CDR3 runs 15 residues. V dropped 0 bases and J dropped 4 bases, with 10 bases sitting between them. Germline CDR1 SGHTA, CDR2 FQGNSA. The CDR3: CASSLAYGPYNEQFF. The DNA for the CDR3 is TGTGCCAGCAGCTTAGCGTACGGACCGTACAATGAGCAGTTCTTC.

J is TRBJ2-5 and V is TRBV21-1. TRBV21-1 is a documented pseudogene. This CDR3 has 15 amino acids. The CDR3 nucleotides read TGTGCCAGCAGCAAGAGGATGGGAACATGGGAGACCCAGTACTTC. Translating it yields CASSKRMGTWETQYF.

At least ten counts were recorded for this clonotype. The chain joins TRBV25-1 to TRBJ1-1; 10 bases map to TRBD1. This CDR3 is 14 amino acids long. Germline V gives CDR1 MGHDK, CDR2 SYGVNS. The J segment lost 4 bases and the V segment lost 5 bases, leaving 4 bases of the junction unmatched. CDR3 sequence reads: CASSFRDRGTEAFF. CDR3 nucleotide sequence: TGTGCCAGCAGTTTCCGGGACAGGGGCACTGAAGCTTTCTTT.

In this sample, this clonotype turned up many times. The rearrangement links TRBV18 to TRBJ2-7; D remains ambiguous. The CDR3 has 11 residues. Germline V gene lookup returns CDR1 KGHSH and CDR2 LQKENI. V was shortened by 6 bases and J by 3 bases, with 6 bases between the two germline ends. The CDR3, as DNA: TGTGCCAGCTCCCCCAACTACGAGCAGTACTTC. It yields the protein CASSPNYEQYF.